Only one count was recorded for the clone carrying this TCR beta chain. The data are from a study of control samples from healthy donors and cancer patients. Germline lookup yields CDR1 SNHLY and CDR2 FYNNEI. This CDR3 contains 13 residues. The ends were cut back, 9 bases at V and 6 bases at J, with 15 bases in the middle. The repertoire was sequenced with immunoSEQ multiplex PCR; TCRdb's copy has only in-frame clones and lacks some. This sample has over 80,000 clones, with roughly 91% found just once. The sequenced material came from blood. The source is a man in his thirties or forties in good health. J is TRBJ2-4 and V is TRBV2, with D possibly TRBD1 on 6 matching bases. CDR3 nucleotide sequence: TGTGCCAGAAACCGGGACATTGGAAACATTCAGTACTTC. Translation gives CARNRDIGNIQYF.